Given below is one T cell receptor beta chain in context. The specificity of this receptor is unknown. Base qualities are not at hand, and no much larger clone is one base apart. Sequences SGHAT (CDR1) and FQDESV (CDR2) are obtained from the germline V gene (reference sequence). Inclusive of the bounding cysteine and phenylalanine, the CDR3 is 16 residues long. Here the CDR3 DNA is all that survives: 48 bases in frame from base 1. V is pared back by 2 bases and J by 3 bases, with 13 bases lying between the germline termini. The sample comes from a study of CD8 T cells in Susac syndrome (dated by TCRdb to about 2019). Looking at the study overall: The study used repertoire sequencing to test whether antigen drove CD8+ T cell activation and differentiation in Susac syndrome. The study compared CD8+ T cell repertoire clonality among around 11 healthy donors, about 14 Susac syndrome patients and 15 multiple sclerosis patients.

Peripheral blood CD8+ and CD4+ T cells from healthy donors, Susac syndrome patients and multiple sclerosis patients were profiled by high-throughput TCR beta sequencing. Healthy donors were included as age- and sex-matched controls. Bulk CD8+ and CD4+ T cells were purified by magnetic negative isolation, whereas CD8+ TEMRA cells were enriched by FACS. Blood was collected in EDTA tubes and processed within 24 hours, with PBMCs isolated through density gradient centrifugation. PBMCs intended for TCR sequencing were cryopreserved in liquid nitrogen and were subsequently thawed in a 37 degrees C water bath. Purity of sorted or isolated CD4+, CD8+ and CD8+ TEMRA cells was at least 90%. Results the study describes overall, beyond this receptor: The TCR sequencing and HLA analysis was acknowledged to have included a relatively small number of individuals.

RNA was extracted with the RNeasy kit and about 0.5 to 1 ug was reverse transcribed using random hexamers. The immunoSEQ multiplex PCR assay, covering 54 Vbeta and 13 Jbeta segments, was used to amplify TCR beta CDR3 regions. PCR amplification bias was corrected using a synthetic template baseline for primer optimization and computational correction. Turning to the authors' computational methods: Only productive sequences were kept, with reads annotated to V, D and J genes according to IMGT and analyzed in immunoSEQ Analyzer. To calculate clonality, Shannon entropy was normalized by log2 of the number of productive unique sequences and then subtracted from one. For each patient and control, public and private clones were evaluated among the 100 most prevalent clones. Clones were defined as Susac-specific when absent from the healthy and MS cohorts, from fewer than 1,200 published viral clones and from other ImmuneACCESS disease sequences. The raw public reads went through TCRdb reprocessing: fastp at Q25, MiXCR clone calling, in-frame beta chains kept. When rows share a CDR3 protein, they turn into one entry using the most common DNA and genes. TCRdb, not the original authors, processed these V and J calls. The table for this sample lists about 100,000 distinct CDR3 sequences; just under 95% of them were counted only once. The ten largest clones capture approximately 0.31% of the sample.

Recombination linked TRBV11-1 to TRBJ2-2, with the D gene uncertain. The TCR originated in a human donor in good health. Sample: CD8+ T cells from PBMCs. At the DNA level, the sequence is TGTGCCAGCAGCTTAATTGAGTCCATTTACACCGGGGAGCTGTTTTTT. Its coded protein is CASSLIESIYTGELFF.